The clone carrying this T cell receptor (beta chain) was detected only once. Its antigen is unknown. This sample is part of a study of radiation and T cells in renal cell carcinoma. Findings and limits, study-wide: From baseline, blood top tumor clonotypes peaked at 2 weeks post-radiation.

In germline, CDR1 is LNHDA, CDR2 SQIVND (reference sequence). CDR3 length equals 15 residues. Between the trimmed V and J ends, which lost 3 bases and 2 bases, there was a span of 13 bases. The protocol was immunoSEQ multiplex PCR, while the TCRdb copy is restricted to in-frame clones and leaves out a portion. The table has 150,000 to 160,000 clones, roughly 87% seen once; the top ten hold 10% to 15%. Time point of the sample: blood 2 weeks post-SBRT. Treatment: 15 Gy SBRT to primary tumor, nephrectomy 4 weeks later. The chain recombines TRBV19 with TRBJ1-2; no reliable D call. The TCR sequence derives from a woman aged 50 to 60 with renal cell carcinoma. The starting material was blood, obtained from a patient whose treatment included radiotherapy and nephrectomy. CDR3 sequence (DNA): TGTGCCAGTAGTATTACCTATAGGGAAAACTATGGCTACACCTTC. Protein: CASSITYRENYGYTF.